A single sample gave rise to the 2 T cell receptor beta chains below, sequenced in a study of T cells in Graves' hyperthyroidism and ophthalmopathy. Amplification yielded TCR beta CDR3 regions, with RNA transcripts as the source. HTBI primers were employed in a first-round RT-PCR of the TCR CDR3. From the multiplex PCR reads, TCRdb called clonotypes with MiXCR, one entry per CDR3 protein. The sample lists some 250,000 distinct CDR3 sequences, roughly 15% occurring once. The sequencing sample was made of blood. The receptors shown here come from a middle-aged woman with Graves' hyperthyroidism that later progressed to Graves' ophthalmopathy.

In this sample, this clonotype turned up many times. The V gene is TRBV6-1, the J gene TRBJ2-7; D remains ambiguous. CDR3 length: 15 residues. Germline V gene sequence: CDR1 MNHNS, CDR2 SASEGT. Trimming took 6 bases from V and 4 from J, leaving 19 bases between them. The chain's CDR3 is CASSPRLGAEYEQYF. CDR3 DNA: TGTGCCAGCAGCCCACGGTTAGGTGCGGAATACGAGCAGTACTTC.

The chain employs TRBV4-1 and TRBJ2-7; D is possibly TRBD1 (5 bases). The CDR3 contains 14 residues. In germline, CDR1 is MGHRA, CDR2 YSYEKL. The V end lost 7 bases, the J end lost 3 bases, and 16 bases lay between the germline ends. CDR3 loop: CASTHGTGNYEQYF. The CDR3, as DNA: TGCGCCAGCACCCACGGTACAGGTAACTACGAGCAGTACTTC.